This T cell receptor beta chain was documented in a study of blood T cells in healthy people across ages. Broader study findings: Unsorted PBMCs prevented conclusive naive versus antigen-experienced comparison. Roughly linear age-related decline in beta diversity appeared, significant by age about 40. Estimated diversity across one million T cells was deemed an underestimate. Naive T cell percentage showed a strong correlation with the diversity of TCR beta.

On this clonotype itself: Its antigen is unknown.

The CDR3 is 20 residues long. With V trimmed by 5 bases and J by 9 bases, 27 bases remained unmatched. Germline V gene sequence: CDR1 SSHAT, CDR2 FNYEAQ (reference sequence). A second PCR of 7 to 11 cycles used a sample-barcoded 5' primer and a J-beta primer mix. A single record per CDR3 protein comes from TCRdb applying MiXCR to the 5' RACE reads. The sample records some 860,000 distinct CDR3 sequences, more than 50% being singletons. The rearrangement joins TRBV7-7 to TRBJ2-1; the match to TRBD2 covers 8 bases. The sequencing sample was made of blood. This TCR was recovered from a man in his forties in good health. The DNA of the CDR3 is TGTGCCAGCAGCCCCTTCGAAAACCCCACCGGGACTAGAAGGAAGAGTGAGCAGTTCTTC. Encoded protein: CASSPFENPTGTRRKSEQFF. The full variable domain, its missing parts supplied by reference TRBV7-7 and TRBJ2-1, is GAGVSQSPRYKVTKRGQDVTLRCDPISSHATLYWYQQALGQGPEFLTYFNYEAQPDKSGLPSDRFSAERPEGSISTLTIQRTEQRDSAMYRCASSPFENPTGTRRKSEQFFGPGTRLTVL.